The following is a T cell receptor (beta chain) sequence with its context. Its cognate antigen is unknown. The germline V gene encodes CDR1 SGHNT and CDR2 YYREEE (reference sequence). V gave up 3 bases and J gave up 5 bases, with 8 bases separating them. The CDR3 is made up of 13 amino acids. Sequencing of TCR beta was performed on blood CD8+ and CD4+ T cells. Purification of the CD8+ and CD4+ T cells relied on negative isolation, and TEMRA cells underwent FACS enrichment. RNA, at about 0.45 to 1 ug, was reverse transcribed with random hexamers. The immunoSEQ assay covered 54 Vbeta and 13 Jbeta segments for CDR3. MiXCR, applied by TCRdb to the immunoSEQ multiplex PCR reads, yields one record per CDR3 protein. The sample includes 150,000 to 200,000 distinct CDR3 sequences, about 93% seen only once; the top ten take around 0.095%. The entry originates in a study of CD8 T cells in Susac syndrome. Study-level points and caveats: No clonal expansion appeared among CD4+ T cells in Susac patients.

The clonotype originates from a human donor with Susac syndrome. What was sequenced was CD4+ T cells from PBMCs. V gene TRBV5-4 combines with J gene TRBJ2-2; D is undetermined. The DNA of the CDR3 is TGTGCCAGCAGCTCAGTAGGGACCGGGGAGCTGTTTTTT. Its protein is CASSSVGTGELFF.